The 25 T cell receptor beta chains reported below all come from one sample, sequenced in a study of cytotoxic CD8 clonotypes in ibrutinib-treated CLL. Profiling relied on immunoSEQ multiplex PCR, and the TCRdb table lists in-frame clones only, not all of them. The sample holds 60,000 to 65,000 clones, approximately 62% seen once. The sequencing here drew on PBMCs, taken after 12 months of ibrutinib treatment. These receptors were taken from a human donor with chronic lymphocytic leukemia.

The chain links TRBV9 to TRBJ2-1; TRBD2 agrees at 8 bases. The CDR3 is made up of 14 amino acids. V dropped 4 bases and J dropped 7; count of bases not matched to a gene: 7. CDR1 is SGDLS, CDR2 YYNGEE, per germline. CDR3 nucleotide sequence: TGTGCCAGCAGCTTCGGACTAGCTGGTAATGAGCAGTTCTTC. Protein sequence: CASSFGLAGNEQFF.

The sample holds a few counts of this clone. This chain joins TRBV6-5 and TRBJ2-5, with TRBD2 as a possible D gene (5 bases). V lost 7 bases and J 1 base, leaving 10 bases between the germline ends. CDR3 length: 13 amino acids. CDR1 and CDR2 from the germline V gene are MNHEY and SVGAGI. CDR3 bases: TGTGCCAGCAAATTGGACTTCCAAGAGACCCAGTACTTC. Translated, it gives CASKLDFQETQYF.

V and J are TRBV9 and TRBJ1-1, with D maybe TRBD1 (5 bases). Between the trimmed V and J ends, which lost 0 bases and 4 bases, there was a span of 13 bases. The CDR3 has 15 amino acids. Germline CDR1 SGDLS, CDR2 YYNGEE. The CDR3 here is CASSVGQGGFTEAFF. The CDR3 DNA reads TGTGCCAGCAGCGTAGGTCAGGGAGGGTTCACTGAAGCTTTCTTT.

This clone occurred a few times. This chain links TRBV15 with TRBJ2-4; TRBD1 agrees at 9 bases. J gave up 5 bases and V 2 bases, and 7 bases lay outside the gene matches. There are 16 residues in the CDR3. Germline V gives CDR1 LNHNV, CDR2 YYDKDF (reference sequence). CDR3 sequence: CATSRPGQGLQNIQYF. The CDR3 DNA follows: TGTGCCACCAGCAGACCGGGACAGGGACTCCAAAACATTCAGTACTTC.

The genes are TRBV7-8 and TRBJ2-1; 12 bases are shared with TRBD2. Germline-derived CDR1 and CDR2 are SGHVS and FQNEAQ. CDR3 length: 15 amino acids. Germline trimming cut 5 bases from V and 7 bases from J; bases unmatched to any gene: 6. The CDR3 loop is CASSPLAGGPNEQFF. The CDR3 DNA follows: TGTGCCAGCAGCCCCCTAGCGGGGGGGCCGAATGAGCAGTTCTTC.

The genes are TRBV7-8 and TRBJ2-2; 7 bases match TRBD2. V lost 1 base and J lost 3; bases outside the gene matches: 5. The CDR3 is 16 amino acids. The V gene's germline CDR1 is SGHVS and CDR2 FQNEAQ. CDR3 residues: CASSLDGGWHTGELFF. Written as DNA, the CDR3 is TGTGCCAGCAGCTTAGACGGGGGGTGGCACACCGGGGAGCTGTTTTTT.

CDR3 protein: CASTETGFPLYEQYV. CDR3 coding DNA: TGTGCCAGCACCGAGACGGGTTTCCCTCTCTACGAGCAGTACGTC. The chain combines TRBV6-1 with TRBJ2-7; D is unresolved. The CDR3 totals 15 residues. CDR1 and CDR2 (germline): MNHNS, SASEGT. Trimming removed 7 bases from V and 3 bases from J, with 19 bases in between.

This clone turned up a few times. The J gene is TRBJ2-4, the V gene TRBV13; 9 nucleotides agree with TRBD1. J lost 5 bases, V lost 3 bases, and 8 bases had no gene match. Germline CDR1 is PRHDT and CDR2 is FYEKMQ (reference sequence). The CDR3 is made up of 16 amino acids. The chain's CDR3 is CASSFPGTGSENIQYF. CDR3 nucleotides: TGTGCCAGCAGCTTTCCCGGGACAGGGTCGGAAAACATTCAGTACTTC.

The chain employs TRBV6-1 and TRBJ1-1; the D gene is possibly TRBD1 (5 bases). Germline CDR1 and CDR2: MNHNS and SASEGT. The CDR3 has 14 residues. V lost 4 bases and J 5 bases, leaving 14 bases between the germline ends. The CDR3 protein is CASSVSGSKTEAFF. CDR3 sequence (DNA): TGTGCCAGCAGTGTATCAGGGTCCAAGACTGAAGCTTTCTTT.

The chain couples TRBV5-1 to TRBJ2-3, with D tentatively TRBD1 (5 bases). CDR1 is SGHRS and CDR2 is YFSETQ in the germline V gene. V dropped 0 bases and J dropped 6 bases, with 11 bases sitting between them. There are 14 residues in the CDR3. The CDR3: CASSLVLPGDTQYF. Written as DNA, the CDR3 is TGCGCCAGCAGCTTGGTCCTACCAGGGGATACGCAGTATTTT.

V usage is TRBV19 and J usage is TRBJ1-5, with D possibly being TRBD1 (5 bases). CDR3 length equals 13 residues. Germline loops: CDR1 LNHDA, CDR2 SQIVND (reference sequence). V was clipped by 7 bases and J by 6 bases, with 13 bases between them. CDR3 nucleotides: TGTGCCAGTAAAATTCGGGGGATTCAGCCCCAGCATTTT. Translating gives CASKIRGIQPQHF.

The chain recombines TRBV28 with TRBJ2-2; possibly TRBD2 for D (6 bases). V was cut by 8 bases and J by 4 bases, with 17 bases left in between. Germline CDR1 and CDR2: MDHEN and SYDVKM. The CDR3 covers 15 residues. This CDR3 reads CASLPRGVRTGELFF. The DNA for the CDR3 is TGTGCCAGCCTCCCTCGCGGGGTCCGCACCGGGGAGCTGTTTTTT.

This rearrangement joins TRBV28 to TRBJ1-5; D remains ambiguous. Per germline, CDR1 MDHEN and CDR2 SYDVKM. The CDR3 sequence is 11 residues long. V was trimmed by 3 bases and J by 6 bases, leaving 3 bases between them. The CDR3 loop is CASSLRQPQHF. CDR3 DNA sequence: TGTGCCAGCAGTTTGCGTCAGCCCCAGCATTTT.

This clone was seen more than once but under ten times. The chain combines TRBV21-1 with TRBJ2-2; TRBD1, the D gene given by the table, was not confirmed from the DNA. TRBV21-1 is recorded as a pseudogene. The CDR3 extends over 15 amino acids. The DNA for the CDR3 is TGTGCCAGCAGCGCCCGACCTCGGACAAACGGGGAGCTGTTTTTT. Translation gives CASSARPRTNGELFF.

This chain connects TRBV6-5 to TRBJ2-5, with D tentatively TRBD2 (5 bases). The germline gives CDR1 MNHEY, CDR2 SVGAGI. This CDR3 region has 13 residues. Trimming left V 6 bases short and J 4 bases short, with 12 bases between. CDR3 in amino acids: CASSRTRRETQYF. In DNA, the CDR3 is TGTGCCAGCAGCCGTACTAGACGAGAGACCCAGTACTTC.

This clone was detected ten times or more. V usage is TRBV7-9 and J usage is TRBJ2-5, with D perhaps matching TRBD2 (5 bases). The V end lost 5 bases, the J end lost 5 bases, and 15 bases lay between the germline ends. CDR3 length: 14 residues. The germline CDR1 and CDR2 sequences are SEHNR and FQNEAQ (reference sequence). CDR3 region: CASSPPGGGETQYF. As DNA, the CDR3 is TGTGCCAGCAGCCCCCCCGGCGGCGGGGAGACCCAGTACTTC.

The V gene is TRBV5-1, the J gene TRBJ1-2; D is ambiguous. The V end was cut by 3 bases, the J end by 8 bases, with 14 bases between. This CDR3 is 13 amino acids long. Germline V gives CDR1 SGHRS, CDR2 YFSETQ. CDR3 residues: CASSSVTEKGYTF. The CDR3 nucleotides read TGCGCCAGCAGCTCAGTAACAGAAAAGGGCTACACCTTC.

This clone was recorded a few times. The rearrangement joins TRBV5-1 to TRBJ2-7; D is undetermined. Trimming left V 2 bases short and J 3 bases short, with 12 bases between. The germline V gene encodes CDR1 SGHRS and CDR2 YFSETQ. The CDR3 totals 14 residues. CDR3 protein: CASSFLGPSYEQYF. As DNA, the CDR3 is TGCGCCAGCAGCTTTCTAGGACCGAGCTACGAGCAGTACTTC.

This chain links TRBV19 with TRBJ2-1; 8 bases fit TRBD1. The germline CDR1 and CDR2 sequences are LNHDA and SQIVND (reference sequence). The CDR3 loop spans 15 amino acids. V shed 10 bases, J shed 6 bases, and the junction held 14 bases outside the gene matches. The DNA for the CDR3 is TGTGCCACATGGGAGCAGGGGGCGAACGCCAATGAGCAGTTCTTC. It codes for CATWEQGANANEQFF.

The V call is TRBV4-1, the J call TRBJ1-4; D not certain. Germline V gene lookup returns CDR1 MGHRA and CDR2 YSYEKL. CDR3 size: 15 residues. The V and J ends lost 0 bases and 3 bases respectively, with 8 bases between them. The CDR3 DNA sequence: TGCGCCAGCAGCCAAGACGGGCGGCCTAATGAAAAACTGTTTTTT. It yields the protein CASSQDGRPNEKLFF.

The chain combines TRBV7-8 with TRBJ2-1; D ambiguous. The germline V and J ends were trimmed by 5 bases and 13 bases, with 12 bases remaining between them. This CDR3 has 11 amino acids. Germline CDR1 SGHVS, CDR2 FQNEAQ. CDR3 coding DNA: TGTGCCAGCAGCCTATTCAGTTATCAGTTCTTC. The encoded protein is CASSLFSYQFF.

J is TRBJ1-3 and V is TRBV9, with 10 bases aligning to TRBD1. The length of the CDR3 is 17 residues. In germline, CDR1 is SGDLS, CDR2 YYNGEE. V lost 3 bases, J lost 8 bases, and 14 bases stayed unmatched. The CDR3 coding sequence is TGTGCCAGCAGCGCTAGACAGGGGGCGCGATTGGCGGACACCATATATTTT. It is translated as CASSARQGARLADTIYF.

This clone showed up just a few times. The chain carries TRBV7-2 and TRBJ2-1; D might be TRBD2 (6 bases). Germline-derived CDR1 and CDR2 are SGHTA and FQGNSA. V lost 5 bases and J lost 0, with 23 bases in between. The CDR3 totals 19 residues. CDR3 amino acids: CASSQKVSGSGSSYNEQFF. The CDR3 DNA follows: TGTGCCAGCAGCCAAAAAGTTAGCGGCTCCGGCAGCTCCTACAATGAGCAGTTCTTC.

This rearrangement joins TRBV19 to TRBJ2-2; TRBD1 matches 8 bases. V gave up 6 bases and J gave up 5 bases; unmatched junction bases: 5. This CDR3 has 14 residues. In germline, CDR1 is LNHDA, CDR2 SQIVND (reference sequence). This CDR3 is CASSQGAGTGELFF. The CDR3 DNA sequence: TGTGCCAGTAGCCAGGGGGCGGGTACCGGGGAGCTGTTTTTT.

The chain joins TRBV7-2 to TRBJ1-2; a possible D gene is TRBD1 (5 bases). V lost 3 bases, J lost 4 bases, and 15 bases lay in between. Germline CDR1 reads SGHTA; CDR2 reads FQGNSA. This CDR3 is built from 15 residues. CDR3 in DNA: TGTGCCAGCAGCTTCTTAAGGAGTGGGGGCTATGGCTACACCTTC. Its protein product is CASSFLRSGGYGYTF.